Listed here is a single TCR beta chain. Per the authors' pipeline: Nucleated cell counts were estimated from reference gene primer amplification. Sequencing was performed with immunoSEQ multiplex PCR; in TCRdb, only in-frame clones are kept and a portion is missing. V and J calls and clone size are as listed in that table; D and trimming were resolved from the DNA. The data show 200,000 to 250,000 clones, more than 75% seen once. The source of the sample is a study of blood T cell repertoires in COVID-19. About the study: COVID-19 samples, acute and convalescent, were from the United States, Italy and Spain. Nucleic acid was either cDNA or gDNA, and it came from T cells, B-cell-depleted T cells, or PBMCs.

Between the trimmed V and J ends, which lost 5 bases and 3 bases, there was a span of 17 bases. This CDR3 has 15 residues. The V gene's germline CDR1 is MNHEY and CDR2 SVGEGT. The J gene is TRBJ2-7, the V gene TRBV6-2 or TRBV6-3, with TRBD1 as a possible D gene (7 bases). The sequencing sample was made of peripheral blood. The origin of this receptor is a human donor in a cohort sampled during active COVID-19. CDR3 in DNA: TGTGCCAGCAGTAACCACAGGGGAGCGGGCTACGAGCAGTACTTC. As protein: CASSNHRGAGYEQYF.